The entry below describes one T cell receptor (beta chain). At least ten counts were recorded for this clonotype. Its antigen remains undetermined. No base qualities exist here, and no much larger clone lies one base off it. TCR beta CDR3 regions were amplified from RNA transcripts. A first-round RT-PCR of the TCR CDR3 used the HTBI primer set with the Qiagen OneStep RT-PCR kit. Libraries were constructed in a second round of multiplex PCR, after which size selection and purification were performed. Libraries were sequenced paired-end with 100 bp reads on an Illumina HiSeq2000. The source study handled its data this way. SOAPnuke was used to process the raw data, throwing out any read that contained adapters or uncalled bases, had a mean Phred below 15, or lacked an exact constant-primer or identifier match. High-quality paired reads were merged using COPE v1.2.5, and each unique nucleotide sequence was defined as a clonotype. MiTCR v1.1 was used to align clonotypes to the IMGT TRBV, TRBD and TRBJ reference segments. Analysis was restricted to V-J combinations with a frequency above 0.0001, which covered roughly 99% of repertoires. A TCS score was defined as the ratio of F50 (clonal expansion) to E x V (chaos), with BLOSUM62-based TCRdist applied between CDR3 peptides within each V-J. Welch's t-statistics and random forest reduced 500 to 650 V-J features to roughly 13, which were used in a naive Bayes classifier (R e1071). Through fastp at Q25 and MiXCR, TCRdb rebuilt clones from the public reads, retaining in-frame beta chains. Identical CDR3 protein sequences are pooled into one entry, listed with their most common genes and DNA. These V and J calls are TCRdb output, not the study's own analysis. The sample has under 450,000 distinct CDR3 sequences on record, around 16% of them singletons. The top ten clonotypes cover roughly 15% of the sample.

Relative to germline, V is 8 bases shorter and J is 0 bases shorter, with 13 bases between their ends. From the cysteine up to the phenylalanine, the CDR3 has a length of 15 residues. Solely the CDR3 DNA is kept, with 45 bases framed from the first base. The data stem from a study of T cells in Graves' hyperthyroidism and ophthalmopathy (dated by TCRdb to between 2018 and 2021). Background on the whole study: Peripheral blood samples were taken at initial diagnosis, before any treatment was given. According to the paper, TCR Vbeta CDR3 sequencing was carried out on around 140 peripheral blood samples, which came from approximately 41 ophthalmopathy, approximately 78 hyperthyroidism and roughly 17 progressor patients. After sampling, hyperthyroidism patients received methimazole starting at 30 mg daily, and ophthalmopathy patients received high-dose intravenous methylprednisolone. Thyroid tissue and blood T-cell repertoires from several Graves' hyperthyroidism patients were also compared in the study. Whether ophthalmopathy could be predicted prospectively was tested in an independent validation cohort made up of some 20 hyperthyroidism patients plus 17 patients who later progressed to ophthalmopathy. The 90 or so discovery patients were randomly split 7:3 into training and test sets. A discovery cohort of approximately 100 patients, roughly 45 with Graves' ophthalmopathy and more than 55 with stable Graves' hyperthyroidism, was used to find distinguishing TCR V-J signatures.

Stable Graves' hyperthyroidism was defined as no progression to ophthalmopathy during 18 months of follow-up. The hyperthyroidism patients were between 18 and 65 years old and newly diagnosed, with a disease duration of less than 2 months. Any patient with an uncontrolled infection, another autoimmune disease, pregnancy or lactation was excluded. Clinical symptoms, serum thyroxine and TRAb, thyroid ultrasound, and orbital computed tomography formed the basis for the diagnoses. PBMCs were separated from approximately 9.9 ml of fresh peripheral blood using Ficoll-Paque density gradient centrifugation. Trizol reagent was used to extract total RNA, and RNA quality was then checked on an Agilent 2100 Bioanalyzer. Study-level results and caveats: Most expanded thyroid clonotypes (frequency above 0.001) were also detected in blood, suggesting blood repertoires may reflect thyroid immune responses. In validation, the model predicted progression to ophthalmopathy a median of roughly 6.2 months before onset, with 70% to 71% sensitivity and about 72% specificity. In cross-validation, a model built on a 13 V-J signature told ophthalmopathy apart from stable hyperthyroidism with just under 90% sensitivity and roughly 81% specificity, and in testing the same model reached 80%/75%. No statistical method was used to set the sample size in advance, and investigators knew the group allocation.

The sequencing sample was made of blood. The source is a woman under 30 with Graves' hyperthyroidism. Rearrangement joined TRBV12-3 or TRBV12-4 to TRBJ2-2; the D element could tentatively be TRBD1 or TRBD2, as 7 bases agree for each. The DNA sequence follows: TGTGCCAGCCAGGGGGGGGGCGCGAACACCGGGGAGCTGTTTTTT. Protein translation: CASQGGGANTGELFF.